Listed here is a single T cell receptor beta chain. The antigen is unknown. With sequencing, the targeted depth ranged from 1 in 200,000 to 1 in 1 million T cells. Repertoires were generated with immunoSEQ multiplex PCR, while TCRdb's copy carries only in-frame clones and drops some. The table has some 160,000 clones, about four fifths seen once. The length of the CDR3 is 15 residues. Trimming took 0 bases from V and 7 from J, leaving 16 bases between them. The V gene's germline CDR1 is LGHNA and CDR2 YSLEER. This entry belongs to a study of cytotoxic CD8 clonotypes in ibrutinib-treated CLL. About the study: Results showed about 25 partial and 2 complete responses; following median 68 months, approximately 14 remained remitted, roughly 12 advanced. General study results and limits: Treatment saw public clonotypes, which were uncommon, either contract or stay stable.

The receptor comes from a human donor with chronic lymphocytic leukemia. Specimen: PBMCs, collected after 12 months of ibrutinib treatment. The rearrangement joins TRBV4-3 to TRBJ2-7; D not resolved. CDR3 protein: CASSQELAALGEQYF. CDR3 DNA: TGCGCCAGCAGCCAAGAGCTGGCGGCCCTGGGTGAGCAGTACTTC.